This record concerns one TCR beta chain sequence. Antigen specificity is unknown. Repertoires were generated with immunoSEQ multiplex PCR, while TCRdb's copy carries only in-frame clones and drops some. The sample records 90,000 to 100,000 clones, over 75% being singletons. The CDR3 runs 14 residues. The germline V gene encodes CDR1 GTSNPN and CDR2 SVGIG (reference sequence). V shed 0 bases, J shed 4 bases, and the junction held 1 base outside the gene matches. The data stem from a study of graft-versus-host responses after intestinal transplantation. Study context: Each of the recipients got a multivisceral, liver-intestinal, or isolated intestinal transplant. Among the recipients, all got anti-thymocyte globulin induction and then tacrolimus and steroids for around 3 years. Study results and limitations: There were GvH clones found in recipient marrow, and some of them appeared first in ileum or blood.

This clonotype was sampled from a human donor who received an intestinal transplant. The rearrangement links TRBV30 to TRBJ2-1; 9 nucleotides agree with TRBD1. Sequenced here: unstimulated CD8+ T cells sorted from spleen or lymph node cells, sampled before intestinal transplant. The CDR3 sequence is CAWSVGQGYNEQFF. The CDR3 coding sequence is TGTGCCTGGAGTGTCGGACAGGGGTACAATGAGCAGTTCTTC.